The next 19 T cell receptor beta chains were all read from a single sample in a study of graft-versus-host responses after intestinal transplantation. Method: immunoSEQ multiplex PCR; TCRdb's copy keeps in-frame clones and lacks some. The data contain about 43,000 clones, roughly 95% of them seen just once; the ten biggest clones take up roughly 1.6%. Sequenced material: PBMCs, taken about 350 days after intestinal transplant. The receptors originated from a human patient who received an intestinal transplant, so some T cells may come from the graft donor.

The rearrangement joins TRBV6-1 to TRBJ1-6, with TRBD1 identical over 8 bases. The ends lost 5 bases at V and 7 bases at J; junction bases unmatched: 4. Per germline, CDR1 MNHNS and CDR2 SASEGT. The length of the CDR3 is 14 residues. The CDR3 loop is CASSPRTGNSPLHF. The CDR3 DNA is TGTGCCAGCAGTCCCCGGACAGGGAATTCACCCCTCCACTTT.

J is TRBJ2-2 and V is TRBV18, with D unclear. This CDR3 is built from 17 residues. Germline-derived CDR1 and CDR2 are KGHSH and LQKENI. V gave up 1 base and J gave up 0 bases, with 12 bases separating them. CDR3 amino acids: CASSPQLEVANTGELFF. CDR3 sequence (DNA): TGTGCCAGCTCACCACAATTGGAAGTAGCGAACACCGGGGAGCTGTTTTTT.

The V gene is TRBV19, the J gene TRBJ2-7, with D perhaps being TRBD1 or TRBD2 (5 bases each). The CDR3 has 13 amino acids. V was trimmed by 8 bases and J by 1 base, leaving 12 bases between them. Germline lookup yields CDR1 LNHDA and CDR2 SQIVND (reference sequence). The DNA for the CDR3 is TGTGCCAGTGGGGGAACAGGTTCCTACGAGCAGTACTTC. This sequence encodes CASGGTGSYEQYF.

This clone came up once. The chain couples TRBV2 to TRBJ2-2; 7 bases align to TRBD2. The CDR3 runs to 15 residues. V was clipped by 1 base and J by 3 bases; unmatched bases: 2. Germline assignment: CDR1 SNHLY and CDR2 FYNNEI. In DNA form, the CDR3 reads TGTGCCAGCAGTGAAGGAGCGGGACACACCGGGGAGCTGTTTTTT. It codes for CASSEGAGHTGELFF.

The CDR3 here is CASSLRAGGRTDTQYF. CDR3 DNA sequence: TGCGCCAGCAGCTTGAGGGCGGGGGGACGCACAGATACGCAGTATTTT. This chain links TRBV5-1 with TRBJ2-3; TRBD2 aligns across 8 bases. J was trimmed by 1 base and V by 1 base; bases with no gene match: 5. CDR3 length: 16 residues. The germline CDR1 and CDR2 sequences are SGHRS and YFSETQ.

This chain links TRBV2 with TRBJ2-1, with a tentative D call TRBD1 (5 bases). This CDR3 is 11 amino acids long. Germline V gene data show CDR1 as SNHLY and CDR2 as FYNNEI. Trimming removed 6 bases at V and 6 bases at J, with 6 bases between. CDR3 coding DNA: TGTGCCAGCAGGGGGCTCAATGAGCAGTTCTTC. Translated: CASRGLNEQFF.

The chain joins TRBV6-4 to TRBJ1-1; possible D gene TRBD1, 5 bases. Germline CDR1 reads MRHNA; CDR2 reads SNTAGT. The CDR3 sequence is 13 residues long. The V gene lost 4 bases and the J gene lost 1 base, with 7 bases spanning the gap. The CDR3 nucleotides read TGTGCCAGCAGTGCCGGGACGAACACTGAAGCTTTCTTT. Encoded protein: CASSAGTNTEAFF.

The J gene is TRBJ1-4, the V gene TRBV15; weak D call: TRBD1 (6 bases). Germline CDR1 reads LNHNV; CDR2 reads YYDKDF (reference sequence). The CDR3 runs to 13 residues. Trimming cost V 0 bases and J 13 bases, with 12 bases left between them. The CDR3 nucleotides are TGTGCCACCAGCAGAGATATTCAGGGGTCACTGTTTTTT. Translation: CATSRDIQGSLFF.

This clone showed up just a few times. The J gene is TRBJ2-3, the V gene TRBV5-1; D possibly matches TRBD1 or TRBD2 (6 bases each). CDR1 SGHRS and CDR2 YFSETQ come from the germline V gene. V lost 5 bases and J lost 0, with 16 bases in between. The CDR3 has 16 amino acids. Written as DNA, the CDR3 is TGCGCCAGCAGAAGGGAAGGGGGGCCTAGCACAGATACGCAGTATTTT. Amino acids: CASRREGGPSTDTQYF.

The chain links TRBV9 to TRBJ1-6; weak D call: TRBD1 (6 bases). V lost 0 bases to trimming and J lost 7 bases, with 11 bases between them. Germline V CDR1 and CDR2: SGDLS, YYNGEE. CDR3 length equals 15 residues. CDR3 protein: CASSVDGQLNSPLHF. The CDR3 DNA reads as TGTGCCAGCAGCGTAGACGGACAGTTGAATTCACCCCTCCACTTT.

The chain joins TRBV6-5 to TRBJ1-2, with a weak D call TRBD1 (6 bases). The CDR3 contains 13 residues. The V end lost 3 bases, the J end lost 4 bases, and 9 bases lay between the germline ends. The germline V gene encodes CDR1 MNHEY and CDR2 SVGAGI. The CDR3 protein is CASSYDRIYGYTF. In nucleotides, the CDR3 is TGTGCCAGCAGTTATGACAGGATCTATGGCTACACCTTC.

V gene TRBV5-1 combines with J gene TRBJ1-1, with a tentative D call TRBD1 (5 bases). This CDR3 has 18 amino acids. V lost 4 bases, J lost 0 bases, and 22 bases lay in between. Germline lookup yields CDR1 SGHRS and CDR2 YFSETQ. The CDR3 sequence is CASSLLERGRGVNTEAFF. The CDR3 DNA sequence: TGCGCCAGCAGCCTATTAGAGCGGGGAAGGGGTGTGAACACTGAAGCTTTCTTT.

The V and J genes are TRBV19 and TRBJ2-3; D might be TRBD1 (6 bases). The germline CDR1 and CDR2 sequences are LNHDA and SQIVND (reference sequence). The CDR3 totals 15 residues. V was pared by 7 bases and J by 2 bases, with 16 bases between. CDR3 amino acids: CASKLGAGVTDTQYF. CDR3 DNA sequence: TGTGCCAGTAAGCTTGGGGCAGGGGTCACAGATACGCAGTATTTT.

The rearrangement joins TRBV12-2 to TRBJ1-6. TRBV12-2 is annotated as a pseudogene. The CDR3 spans 14 residues. The CDR3 here is CARAGTINNSPLHF. The CDR3 DNA follows: TGTGCAAGGGCCGGGACCATCAATAATTCACCCCTCCACTTT.

The CDR3 DNA sequence: TGCGCCAGCAGTGAGTCGGATACGCAGTATTTT. Protein: CASSESDTQYF. The chain combines TRBV10-2 with TRBJ2-3; no firm D call. Trimming left V 0 bases short and J 6 bases short, with 1 base between. Germline V gene lookup returns CDR1 WSHSY and CDR2 SAAADI. The CDR3 has 11 residues.

This sequence joins TRBV11-3 and TRBJ1-1; D might be TRBD1 (6 bases). The CDR3 has 14 amino acids. The V gene lost 3 bases and the J gene lost 5 bases, with 13 bases spanning the gap. Per the germline V gene, CDR1 is SGHNT and CDR2 is YENEEA. The CDR3 protein is CASSLAGVGTEAFF. CDR3 sequence (DNA): TGTGCCAGCAGCTTGGCAGGGGTCGGGACTGAAGCTTTCTTT.

The rearrangement links TRBV4-1 to TRBJ2-1; 8 bases align to TRBD2. CDR1 MGHRA and CDR2 YSYEKL come from the germline V gene. The CDR3 runs 18 residues. V shed 2 bases, J shed 4 bases, and the junction held 13 bases outside the gene matches. CDR3 coding DNA: TGCGCCAGCAGCCAATCGGGTGCGGGACTAGGCGGGTACAATGAGCAGTTCTTC. Amino acids: CASSQSGAGLGGYNEQFF.

V usage is TRBV6-1 and J usage is TRBJ2-7; D may match TRBD1 or TRBD2 (5 bases each). Germline CDR1 MNHNS, CDR2 SASEGT. This CDR3 has 16 amino acids. Trimming took off 2 bases at V and 1 base at J, with 15 bases between the two ends. CDR3 nucleotide sequence: TGTGCCAGCAGTGAACGTAGGGGTGGCGGGTCCTACGAGCAGTACTTC. This codes for CASSERRGGGSYEQYF.

This chain links TRBV7-9 with TRBJ2-1, with 9 nucleotides matching TRBD1. The CDR3 is 15 amino acids. CDR1 and CDR2 from the germline V gene are SEHNR and FQNEAQ (reference sequence). V was pared by 5 bases and J by 0 bases, with 2 bases of the junction left unmatched. The CDR3 DNA sequence: TGTGCCAGCAGCGGACAGGGGAGCTCCTACAATGAGCAGTTCTTC. Translation: CASSGQGSSYNEQFF.